This T cell receptor beta chain was documented in a study of blood T cell repertoires in COVID-19. About the study: The United States, Italy and Spain provided the acute and convalescent COVID-19 samples. In each case, the material was cDNA or gDNA derived from T cells, B-cell-depleted T cells, or PBMCs.

This clone was seen once. Germline CDR1 SGHNT, CDR2 YYREEE (reference sequence). The CDR3 consists of 18 residues. V gave up 5 bases and J gave up 0 bases, with 23 bases separating them. The authors' processing: Reference gene primer amplification in the assay estimated nucleated cell counts. Produced via immunoSEQ multiplex PCR; TCRdb's table is partial and in-frame only. V, J and clone size were drawn from that table, and D and trimming were deduced from the DNA. The sample carries approximately 460,000 clones, 89% recorded once. The material sequenced was peripheral blood. The chain links TRBV5-4 to TRBJ1-1; D is possibly TRBD1 (5 bases). This receptor was taken from a man aged 18 to 29 with COVID-19, enrolled during active disease. As DNA, the CDR3 is TGTGCCAGCAGTCCCAGGCAGGGTCAGATACGAATGAACACTGAAGCTTTCTTT. Protein: CASSPRQGQIRMNTEAFF.